This paragraph reports one TCR beta chain. The entry originates in a study of T cells after yellow fever vaccination. MiXCR, run by TCRdb on the 5' RACE reads, gives a single entry per CDR3 protein. The table records hundreds of thousands of distinct CDR3 sequences, less than 25% of them present only once. The CDR3 is made up of 14 amino acids. J was trimmed by 4 bases and V by 3 bases; bases with no gene match: 6. Germline CDR1 is SGDLS and CDR2 is YYNGEE. The sample was PBMCs, taken roughly 20 days after the first yellow fever vaccination. This clonotype was obtained from a man aged 18 to 29 who received the YFV17D yellow fever vaccine. V is TRBV9 and J is TRBJ2-5; TRBD1 aligns across 7 bases. CDR3 DNA: TGTGCCAGCAGCGAGACAGGGTCAGGAGAGACCCAGTACTTC. Encoded protein: CASSETGSGETQYF.